The subject of this entry is one T cell receptor (beta chain). Its antigen is unknown. The data are from a study of cytomegalovirus exposure and HLA in healthy donors. Findings of the study overall: Being indistinguishable, some V segments were excluded, TRBV6-2 and TRBV6-3 among them.

Trimming took 7 bases from V and 6 from J, leaving 16 bases between them. The length of the CDR3 is 14 residues. In germline, CDR1 is MNHNS, CDR2 SASEGT. PCR was performed using 60 Vbeta and 13 Jbeta primers. Libraries were prepared by immunoSEQ multiplex PCR; TCRdb keeps only in-frame clonotypes and omits some of them. The sample lists 130,000 to 150,000 clones; under 85% were seen once. The genes are TRBV6-1 and TRBJ1-5, with a possible D match to TRBD1 (6 bases). The sequenced sample was PBMCs. The clonotype originates from a woman between 40 and 50 years old in good health and CMV-seropositive. The CDR3, as DNA: TGTGCCAGCACCGAGGGGGTTTCAGCTCAGCCCCAGCATTTT. Translating gives CASTEGVSAQPQHF.